Described below is a single T cell receptor beta chain sequence and its context. The sample is drawn from a study of blood T cell repertoires in COVID-19. Study summary: The United States, Italy and Spain provided the acute and convalescent COVID-19 samples.

Authors' analysis steps: From reference gene primer amplification, estimates of nucleated cell counts were derived. Clones were read by immunoSEQ multiplex PCR, and TCRdb kept only the in-frame ones, dropping some. That table supplies the V and J calls and clone size; D and trimming were determined from the DNA. Of some 360,000 clones in the sample, around 87% were seen once. Seattle patient enrollment occurred during active infection, with longitudinal follow-up thereafter. CDR1 and CDR2 from the germline V gene are MGHDK and SYGVNS. The V segment lost 6 bases and the J segment 2 bases; nucleotides outside the gene matches: 2. There are 14 residues in the CDR3.

This receptor was obtained from a woman in her fifties or sixties with COVID-19, enrolled during active disease. The chain recombines TRBV25-1 with TRBJ2-1, with 9 bases aligning to TRBD1. The sample taken for sequencing was peripheral blood. The CDR3 region is CASRTGGAYNEQFF. As DNA, the CDR3 is TGTGCCAGCAGAACAGGGGGCGCCTACAATGAGCAGTTCTTC.